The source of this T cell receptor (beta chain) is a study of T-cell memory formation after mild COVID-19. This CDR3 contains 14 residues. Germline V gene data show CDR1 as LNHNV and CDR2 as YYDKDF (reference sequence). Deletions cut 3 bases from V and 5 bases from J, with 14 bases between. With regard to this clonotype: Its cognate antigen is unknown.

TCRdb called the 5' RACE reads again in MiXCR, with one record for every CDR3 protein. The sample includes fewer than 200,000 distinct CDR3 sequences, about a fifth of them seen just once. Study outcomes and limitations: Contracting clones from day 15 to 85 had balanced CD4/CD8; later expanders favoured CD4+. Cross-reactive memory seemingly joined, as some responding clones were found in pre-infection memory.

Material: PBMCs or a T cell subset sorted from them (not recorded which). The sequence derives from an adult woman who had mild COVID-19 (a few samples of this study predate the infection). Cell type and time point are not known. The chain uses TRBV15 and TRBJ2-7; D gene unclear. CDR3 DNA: TGTGCCACCAGCAGTGGCGCCTCGGATGACGAGCAGTACTTC. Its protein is CATSSGASDDEQYF.